Here is one T cell receptor (beta chain) with its context. The target of this receptor is not known. The sample holds no much larger clone one base away, and base qualities are not on file. This specimen belongs to a study of vaccination and CD4 T cells after COVID-19 (dated 2022 in TCRdb). Regarding the research as a whole: SARS-CoV-2 positivity had been established in the convalescent patients by nasal swab PCR, and mild disease was recorded in nine of these patients and severe disease in one. The convalescent cohort comprised six males and four females, including two Hispanic individuals, seven Caucasians, two Asians and one multiracial person. Two doses of either the Pfizer-BioNTech BNT162b2 vaccine (n=8) or the Moderna mRNA-1273 vaccine (n=2) were administered to participants. Post-COVID blood samples were collected from convalescent patients a median of roughly 100 days after diagnosis, with a range of roughly 35 to 170 days. Post-vaccine blood samples were collected a median of around 70 days after the second vaccine dose, ranging from roughly 12 to 241 days. Overlapping spike peptide pools from SARS-CoV-2 and from the common cold coronaviruses HCoV-NL63, HCoV-OC43 and HCoV-229E were used as culture stimuli. In control cultures, a CEFX viral epitope pool was used as positive control, an HIV-1 Nef peptide pool was used as negative control, or no peptide was added. In nine to eleven COVID-19 convalescent patients and a few infection-naive healthy vaccine recipients, researchers compared the spike-specific CD4+ TCR repertoire from before mRNA vaccination with the repertoire from after.

Per the publication, the treatment or condition label means: approximately nine-day PBMC culture with coronavirus spike peptide pools or control peptides (ViraFEST assay). The ViraFEST assay was used in the study, in which antigen-specific T cells were expanded with peptide pools and expanded clonotypes were subsequently identified by TCR sequencing. Positive SARS-CoV-2 PCR tests in the convalescent patients dated from March to December 2020, before Alpha, Beta and Delta variants emerged in the United States. Some 2 million PBMCs per well were cultured in IMDM with roughly 4.8% human AB serum and 9 to 10 IU/ml IL-2, plus 10 ug/ml peptide pools. On days 3 and 7, half of the culture medium was replaced with fresh IL-2-containing medium. Once the cells had been in culture for roughly 10 days, the EasySep CD4+ T cell isolation kit was used to isolate CD4+ T cells by negative selection. PBMCs were separated from whole blood using Ficoll-Paque Plus gradient centrifugation and then either used fresh or cryopreserved at -140C. Triplicate wells were generally used for each culture condition.

The library was built by means of PCR. DNA from cultured CD4+ T cells underwent TCR sequencing with the Oncomine TCR Beta short-read assay at the Johns Hopkins FTIC core. The QIAamp micro DNA kit was used to extract genomic DNA from the cultured CD4+ T cells. Oncomine TCR Beta libraries from cultured CD4+ T cells were pooled with unique dual indexes and sequenced on an Illumina iSeq 100. In the paper's pipeline: Non-productive sequences were removed, and CDR3s not starting with C, not ending with F or W, or shorter than 7 amino acids were discarded. The MANAFEST web application identified antigen-specific clonotypes by comparing peptide-stimulated wells against reference wells and other culture wells. To be called positive, a clone needed an FDR below 0.05, an odds ratio above 5, and a productive frequency above 0.1% in at least two of three replicate wells. Cross-reactive clonotypes were defined as significantly expanded in both SARS-CoV-2 spike wells and at least one common cold coronavirus spike condition. Similarity between CDR3 sequences was evaluated in R version 3.6.1 using Levenshtein distances (stringdist) and unrooted phylogenetic trees (ape). Starting from the raw public reads, TCRdb applied fastp trimming at Q25, assembled clones with MiXCR and retained in-frame beta chains. Each entry merges the rows of one CDR3 protein and shows their most common DNA and genes. The V and J calls were not made by the authors but by TCRdb's processing. Across this sample there are some 7,100 distinct CDR3 sequences, with 65% to 75% seen only once. The ten most abundant clones make up over 12% of the sample.

The research as a whole found: The study included relatively few convalescent patients and did not analyze early timepoints after natural infection. Nearly all vaccine-specific clones in convalescent patients (304 of 307) were mono-reactive for SARS-CoV-2 spike rather than cross-reactive with common cold coronaviruses. Among convalescent patients, a median approximately 88% of the SARS-CoV-2-reactive clones seen after vaccination appeared only after vaccination, which suggests priming specific to the vaccine. The median count of SARS-CoV-2-reactive clonotypes went up from 20 to 25 after infection to some 38 after vaccination, although the change was not significant.

The receptor was derived from a human donor who had recovered from COVID-19. Sequencing used CD4+ T cells from blood, cultured in vitro.

The CDR3 sequence is CASSVFSAGNEQYF. The nucleotide sequence reads TGTGCCAGCAGTGTTTTTTCGGCGGGGAACGAGCAGTACTTC. The sequence links TRBV6-1 to TRBJ2-7; the D region possibly corresponds to TRBD2 (6 bases align). The germline ends are 15 bases apart after V is trimmed by 4 bases and J by 5 bases. CDR1 and CDR2 are drawn from the germline V gene: MNHNS, SASEGT. From cysteine to phenylalanine, the CDR3 is 14 amino acids long. Just the 42-base CDR3 DNA is kept, in frame starting at base 1.